These T cell receptor beta chains were read from a single sample in a study of a mutant IDH1 vaccine in newly diagnosed glioma. Which antigens these TCRs recognize remains unknown. Here immunoSEQ multiplex PCR was the method, and the copy in TCRdb shows in-frame clones only, minus some. The table has 30,000 to 40,000 clones, roughly 80% seen once. The source was PBMCs, collected from a glioma patient whose treatment included an IDH1 peptide vaccine. These receptors were taken from a man in his thirties or forties with glioma. CDR3s include the opening cysteine and the closing phenylalanine or tryptophan. A D gene is named only where the DNA matches it firmly. A clone size is listed for some rows: how often the clone was seen (once, few, many), or a class if it is expanded.

V gene	D gene	clone size	J gene	CDR3 DNA	CDR3 protein
TRBV15	TRBD2	-	TRBJ2-5	TGTGCCACACGGGCCCTTCCGGGGGGTGAGACCCAGTACTTC	CATRALPGGETQYF
TRBV6-1	-	few	TRBJ1-5	TGTGCCAGCAGTGGCCAGGGGCAGGTGGGGCATCAGCCCCAGCATTTT	CASSGQGQVGHQPQHF
TRBV2	TRBD2	-	TRBJ2-5	TGTGCCAGCAGTCCAAAGCTAGCGGGAGAAGAGACCCAGTACTTC	CASSPKLAGEETQYF
TRBV7-9	-	-	TRBJ1-1	TGTGCCAGCAGCCGACGTTTTATGGATTTCCCTGAAGCTTTCTTT	CASSRRFMDFPEAFF
TRBV7-8	-	-	TRBJ2-3	TGTGCCAGCAGCGCGACCGCCGAGGGGGAGTATTTT	CASSATAEGEYF
TRBV6-1	-	-	TRBJ1-1	TGTGCCAGCAGTGAAGAGGTTGAAGCTTTCTTT	CASSEEVEAFF
TRBV5-6	-	-	TRBJ2-7	TGTGCCAGCAGCTTGCAGAGCTACGAGCAGTACTTC	CASSLQSYEQYF
TRBV10-2	-	-	TRBJ2-7	TGCGCCAGCAGAGACCTAAGGAGCTCCTACGAGCAGTACTTC	CASRDLRSSYEQYF
TRBV6-1	TRBD1	-	TRBJ1-4	TGTGCCAGCAGTACCCAGGGGGGGGCTAATGAAAAACTGTTTTTT	CASSTQGGANEKLFF
TRBV2	-	few	TRBJ1-5	TGTGCCAGCAGTGGAGAGAGAGATAGCAATCAGCCCCAGCATTTT	CASSGERDSNQPQHF
TRBV4-1	-	-	TRBJ1-2	TGCGCCAGCAGCCCGGGCTATGGCTACACCTTC	CASSPGYGYTF
TRBV10-3	TRBD1	-	TRBJ2-7	TGTGCCATCAGGTCCACAGGGGGCGAGAACGAGCAGTACTTC	CAIRSTGGENEQYF
TRBV30	-	once	TRBJ1-2	TGTGCCTGGAGTGTATTGGGGTCGGGCTATGGCTACACCTTC	CAWSVLGSGYGYTF
TRBV5-4	TRBD1	-	TRBJ2-2	TGTGCCAGCAGCCCGGGGACAGGGGGCGCGACCGGGGAGCTGTTTTTT	CASSPGTGGATGELFF
TRBV4-1	TRBD1	once	TRBJ1-5	TGCGCCAGCAGCCAAGACAGGGGGAGCATTAATCAGCCCCAGCATTTT	CASSQDRGSINQPQHF
TRBV13	-	-	TRBJ2-2	TGTGCCAGCAGCAAACAGGGCAGGGGCCTCGGAGCCGGGGAGCTGTTTTTT	CASSKQGRGLGAGELFF
TRBV19	-	once	TRBJ2-1	TGTGCCAGTAGTATCACTATGAACAATGAGCAGTTCTTC	CASSITMNNEQFF
TRBV19	TRBD1	-	TRBJ1-5	TGTGCCAGTAGTACGGGACAGGGGGCCGGACAGCCCCAGCATTTT	CASSTGQGAGQPQHF
TRBV14	-	-	TRBJ2-1	TGTGCCAGCAGCCGGGGGGCTGAGCAGTTCTTC	CASSRGAEQFF
TRBV7-9	-	-	TRBJ1-1	TGTGCCAGCAGCCCGATCCACACTGAAGCTTTCTTT	CASSPIHTEAFF
TRBV2	TRBD1	few	TRBJ1-1	TGTGCCAGCAGTAGGGACAGTCGAGCTATGAACACTGAAGCTTTCTTT	CASSRDSRAMNTEAFF
TRBV6-4	-	few	TRBJ2-2	TGTGCCAGCAGTGACTCAAAGGAGAACACCGGGGAGCTGTTTTTT	CASSDSKENTGELFF
TRBV4-2	-	-	TRBJ2-5	TGTGCCAGCAGCCGGCGGGACAGTGAAGAAGAGACCCAGTACTTC	CASSRRDSEEETQYF
TRBV7-9	-	-	TRBJ1-4	TGTGCCAGCAGCTTAACCGTCGGGAAACTGTTTTTT	CASSLTVGKLFF
TRBV4-3	-	once	TRBJ2-3	TGCGCCAGCAGCCACCGGCTTACAGATACGCAGTATTTT	CASSHRLTDTQYF
TRBV7-2	TRBD2	-	TRBJ2-3	TGTGCCAGCAGCCCAACGACTAGCGCACCAGGGACAGATACGCAGTATTTT	CASSPTTSAPGTDTQYF
TRBV18	-	-	TRBJ1-5	TGTGCCAGCTCACCAGTCGCGAACAGGGCGAGATTGGGTCAGCCCCAGCATTTT	CASSPVANRARLGQPQHF
TRBV6-5	-	-	TRBJ1-1	TGTGCCAGCAGTTACTCGTTGGGGAATCTGAACACTGAAGCTTTCTTT	CASSYSLGNLNTEAFF
TRBV2	-	-	TRBJ1-1	TGTGCCAGCACCGATAGGAGGGTTGGGGAAGCTTTCTTT	CASTDRRVGEAFF
TRBV7-9	-	-	TRBJ2-3	TGTGCCAGCAGTTTAGGTGGGGGAGGCACAGATACGCAGTATTTT	CASSLGGGGTDTQYF
TRBV7-8	-	-	TRBJ1-5	TGTGCCAGCAGCTTAGCCCTATTTGGCAATCAGCCCCAGCATTTT	CASSLALFGNQPQHF
TRBV5-6	TRBD2	-	TRBJ2-1	TGTGCCAGCAGCTCTGGCGGGACTAGAGCGGGCAATGAGCAGTTCTTC	CASSSGGTRAGNEQFF
TRBV5-4	-	medium-sized	TRBJ1-1	TGTGCCAGCAGCCGGGACGGTACGAACACTGAAGCTTTCTTT	CASSRDGTNTEAFF
TRBV11-2	TRBD1	few	TRBJ1-6	TGTGCCAGCAGCAGGACAGGATTGGATAATTCACCCCTCCACTTT	CASSRTGLDNSPLHF
TRBV5-4	-	-	TRBJ1-5	TGTGCCAGCAGCTTCTACGGTGACTATAGCAATCAGCCCCAGCATTTT	CASSFYGDYSNQPQHF
TRBV30	-	few	TRBJ1-6	TGTGCCTGGCAACGCTACGAACAGGGCTATTCACCCCTCCACTTT	CAWQRYEQGYSPLHF
TRBV4-1	TRBD1	-	TRBJ1-2	TGCGCCAGCAGCTCCCCCGGACAGGGGCTTGGCTACACCTTC	CASSSPGQGLGYTF
TRBV28	-	-	TRBJ1-2	TGTGCCAGCACTCCACCCCTTCCAGGGGCTGGCTACACCTTC	CASTPPLPGAGYTF
TRBV7-9	TRBD1	-	TRBJ1-4	TGTGCCAGCAGCTTAGGGCAGGGGGACGAAAAACTGTTTTTT	CASSLGQGDEKLFF
TRBV6-6	-	-	TRBJ2-7	TGTGCCAGCAGTTCCACCTCCGGCGTCTACGAGCAGTACTTC	CASSSTSGVYEQYF
TRBV13	-	-	TRBJ2-5	TGTGCCAGCAGCCCAGACCTGAAAAAGTTGGGAGAGACCCAGTACTTC	CASSPDLKKLGETQYF
TRBV9	TRBD2	few	TRBJ2-3	TGTGCCAGCAGCCGACTAGCGGGCCCCACAGATACGCAGTATTTT	CASSRLAGPTDTQYF
TRBV6-1	TRBD2	-	TRBJ2-7	TGTGCCAGCAGTGAACTCCGCGGGAGGGGGTACGAGCAGTACTTC	CASSELRGRGYEQYF
TRBV28	-	-	TRBJ1-2	TGTGCCAGCAGTTTATTGTCGGACAGTAACTATGGCTACACCTTC	CASSLLSDSNYGYTF
TRBV19	-	-	TRBJ1-5	TGTGCCAGTAGTATTATGGCTAGCAATCAGCCCCAGCATTTT	CASSIMASNQPQHF
TRBV6-4	-	-	TRBJ1-2	TGTGCCAGCAGTGACAAGGGGAGGGAGCGAGGTGGCTACACCTTC	CASSDKGRERGGYTF
TRBV4-2	TRBD2	-	TRBJ2-7	TGTGCCAGCAGCCAAGACTGGGCCGGGACTAGGCCACGTTCCTACGAGCAGTACTTC	CASSQDWAGTRPRSYEQYF
TRBV4-1	-	-	TRBJ1-2	TGCGCCAGCAGCCCAGGGAGATCAGTTTTTAACTATGGCTACACCTTC	CASSPGRSVFNYGYTF
TRBV4-1	TRBD1	-	TRBJ2-3	TGCGCCAGCAGCCAAGGACAGGACAGGGGTATAGATACGCAGTATTTT	CASSQGQDRGIDTQYF
TRBV5-6	TRBD1	-	TRBJ2-7	TGTGCCAGCAGCTGGGACCGGACAGGGGCACTCGAGCAGTACTTC	CASSWDRTGALEQYF
TRBV10-1	-	-	TRBJ2-7	TGCGCCAGCAGTGAGAACCTTGCCTACGAGCAGTACTTC	CASSENLAYEQYF
TRBV9	-	medium-sized	TRBJ2-5	TGTGCCAGCAGCGTAGGAGGAGGGACCCAAGAGACCCAGTACTTC	CASSVGGGTQETQYF